The TCR beta chain described here comes from a study of shared clonotypes between healthy human individuals. General study findings and limits: Represented diversity, genetic and exposure-history alike, was limited by few donors.

CD45RO-negative, CCR7-selected cells formed the naive CD8 fraction, which excluded terminally differentiated effector memory CD45RA+ cells. Regarding this clone: Its antigen is undetermined.

In germline, CDR1 is ENHRY, CDR2 SYGVKD. There are 12 residues in the CDR3. The V and J ends lost 10 bases and 1 base respectively, with 11 bases between them. In the original processing: Because ImmunoSEQ provided only junction sequences with no quality scores, the filtering differed. Sequencing was performed with immunoSEQ multiplex PCR; in TCRdb, only in-frame clones are kept and a portion is missing. That table gives V, J and clone size, and the DNA gave D and trimming. The repertoire holds about 1.9 million clones, with over 85% as singletons. The chain uses TRBV10-3 and TRBJ2-7; D uncertain. The receptor comes from a man between 18 and 35 years old in good health. Some clones in this sample may be carry-over from other donors' samples. Sequencing was performed on naive CD8+ T cells from PBMCs. This CDR3 reads CATAAISYEQYF. CDR3 nucleotide sequence: TGTGCCACCGCGGCCATATCCTACGAGCAGTACTTC.